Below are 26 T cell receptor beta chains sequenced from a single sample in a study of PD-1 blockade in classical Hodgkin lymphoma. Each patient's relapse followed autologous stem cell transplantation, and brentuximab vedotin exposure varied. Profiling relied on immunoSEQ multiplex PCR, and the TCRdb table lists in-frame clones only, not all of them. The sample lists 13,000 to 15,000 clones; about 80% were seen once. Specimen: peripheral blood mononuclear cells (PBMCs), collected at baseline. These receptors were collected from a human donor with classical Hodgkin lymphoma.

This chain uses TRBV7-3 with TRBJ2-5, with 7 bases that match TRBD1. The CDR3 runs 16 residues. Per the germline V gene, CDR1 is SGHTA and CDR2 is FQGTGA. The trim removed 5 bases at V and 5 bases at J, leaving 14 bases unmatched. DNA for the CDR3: TGTGCCAGCAGCCTATTACCTAGGGGGCGAGGGGAGACCCAGTACTTC. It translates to CASSLLPRGRGETQYF.

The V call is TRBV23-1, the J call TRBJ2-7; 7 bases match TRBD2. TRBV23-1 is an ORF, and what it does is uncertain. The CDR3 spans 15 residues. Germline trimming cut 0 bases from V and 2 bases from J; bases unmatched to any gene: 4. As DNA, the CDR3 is TGCGCCAGCAGTCAATCCGGGAGGACAACCTACGAGCAGTACTTC. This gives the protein CASSQSGRTTYEQYF.

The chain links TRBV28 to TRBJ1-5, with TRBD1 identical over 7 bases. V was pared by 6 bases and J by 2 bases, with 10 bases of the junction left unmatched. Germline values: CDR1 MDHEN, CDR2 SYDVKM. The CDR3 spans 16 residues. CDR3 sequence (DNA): TGTGCCAGCAGCCCTCGACAGGGAAGGGGCAATCAGCCCCAGCATTTT. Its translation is CASSPRQGRGNQPQHF.

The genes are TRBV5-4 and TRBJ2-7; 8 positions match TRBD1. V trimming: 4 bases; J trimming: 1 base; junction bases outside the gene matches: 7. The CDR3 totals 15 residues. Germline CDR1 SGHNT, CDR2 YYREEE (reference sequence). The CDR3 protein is CASSTGGQTSYEQYF. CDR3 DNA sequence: TGTGCCAGCAGCACAGGGGGACAGACATCCTACGAGCAGTACTTC.

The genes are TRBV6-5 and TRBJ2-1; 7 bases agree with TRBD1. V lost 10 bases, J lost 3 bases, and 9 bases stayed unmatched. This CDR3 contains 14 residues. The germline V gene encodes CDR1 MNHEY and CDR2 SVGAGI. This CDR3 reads CATSSGGVYNEQFF. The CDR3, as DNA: TGTGCCACCTCCTCAGGGGGAGTCTACAATGAGCAGTTCTTC.

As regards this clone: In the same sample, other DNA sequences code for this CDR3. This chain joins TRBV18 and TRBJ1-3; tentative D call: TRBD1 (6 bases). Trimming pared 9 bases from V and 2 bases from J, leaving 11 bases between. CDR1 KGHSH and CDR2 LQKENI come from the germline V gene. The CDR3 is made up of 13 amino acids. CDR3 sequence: CASTGTTGNTIYF. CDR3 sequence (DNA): TGTGCCAGTACCGGGACAACTGGAAACACCATATATTTT.

CDR3 amino acids: CASSLMGTGPSSPLHF. Written as DNA, the CDR3 is TGTGCCAGCAGCTTGATGGGGACAGGGCCTTCTTCACCCCTCCACTTT. The V gene is TRBV7-9, the J gene TRBJ1-6, with 9 bases that match TRBD1. The V segment lost 3 bases and the J segment 9 bases; nucleotides outside the gene matches: 9. The CDR3 extends over 16 amino acids. CDR1 and CDR2 from the germline V gene are SEHNR and FQNEAQ (reference sequence).

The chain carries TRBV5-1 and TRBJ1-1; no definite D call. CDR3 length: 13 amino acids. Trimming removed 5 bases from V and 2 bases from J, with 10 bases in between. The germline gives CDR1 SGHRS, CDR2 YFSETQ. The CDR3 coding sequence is TGCGCCAGCAGGGAACAGACAAACACTGAAGCTTTCTTT. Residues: CASREQTNTEAFF.

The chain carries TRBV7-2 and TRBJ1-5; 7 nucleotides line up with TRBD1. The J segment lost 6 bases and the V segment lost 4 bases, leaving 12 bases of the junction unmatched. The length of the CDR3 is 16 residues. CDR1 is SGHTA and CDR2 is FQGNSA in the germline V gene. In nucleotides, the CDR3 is TGTGCCAGCAGCTCCCGACAGGGCGTAGGGGGTCAGCCCCAGCATTTT. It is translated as CASSSRQGVGGQPQHF.

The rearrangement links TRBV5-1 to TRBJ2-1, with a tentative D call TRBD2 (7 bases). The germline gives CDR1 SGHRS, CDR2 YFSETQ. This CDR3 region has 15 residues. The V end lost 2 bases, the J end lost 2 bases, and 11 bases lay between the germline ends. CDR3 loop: CASSLSGDTYNEQFF. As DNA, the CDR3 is TGCGCCAGCAGCTTAAGCGGGGACACCTACAATGAGCAGTTCTTC.

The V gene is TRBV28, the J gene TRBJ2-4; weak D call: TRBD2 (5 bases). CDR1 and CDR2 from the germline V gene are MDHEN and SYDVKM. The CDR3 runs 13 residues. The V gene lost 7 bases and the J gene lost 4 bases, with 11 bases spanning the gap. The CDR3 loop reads CASNTLGKNIQYF. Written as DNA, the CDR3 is TGTGCCAGCAATACACTAGGGAAAAACATTCAGTACTTC.

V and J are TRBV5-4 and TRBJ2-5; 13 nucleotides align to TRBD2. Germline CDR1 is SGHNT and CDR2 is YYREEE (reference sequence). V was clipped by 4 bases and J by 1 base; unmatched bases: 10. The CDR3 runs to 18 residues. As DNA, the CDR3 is TGTGCCAGCAGCCGTTGGGGGCGGACTAGCGGGGGCCAAGAGACCCAGTACTTC. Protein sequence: CASSRWGRTSGGQETQYF.

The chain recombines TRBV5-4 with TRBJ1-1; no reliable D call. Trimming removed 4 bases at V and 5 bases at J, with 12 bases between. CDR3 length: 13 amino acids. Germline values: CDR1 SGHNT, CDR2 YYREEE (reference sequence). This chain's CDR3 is CASSLIEWTEAFF. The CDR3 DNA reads TGTGCCAGCAGCCTAATAGAGTGGACTGAAGCTTTCTTT.

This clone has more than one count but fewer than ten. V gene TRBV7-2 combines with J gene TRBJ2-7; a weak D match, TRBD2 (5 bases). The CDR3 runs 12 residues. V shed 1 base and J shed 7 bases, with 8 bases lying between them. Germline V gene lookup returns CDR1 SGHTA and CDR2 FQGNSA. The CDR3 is CASSLEWREQYF. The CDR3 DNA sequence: TGTGCCAGCAGCTTAGAGTGGAGGGAGCAGTACTTC.

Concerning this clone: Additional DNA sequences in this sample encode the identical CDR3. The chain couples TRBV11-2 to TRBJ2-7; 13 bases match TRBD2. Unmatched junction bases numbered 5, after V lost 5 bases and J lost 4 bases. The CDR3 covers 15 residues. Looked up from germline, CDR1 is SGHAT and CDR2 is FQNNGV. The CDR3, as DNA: TGTGCCAGCAGCCTCTGGACTAGCGGGAGTTACGAGCAGTACTTC. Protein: CASSLWTSGSYEQYF.

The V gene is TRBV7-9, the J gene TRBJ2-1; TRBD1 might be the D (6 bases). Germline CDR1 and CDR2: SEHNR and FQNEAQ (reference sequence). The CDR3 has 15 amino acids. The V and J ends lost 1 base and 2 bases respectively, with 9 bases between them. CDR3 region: CASSLGQGPYNEQFF. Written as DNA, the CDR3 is TGTGCCAGCAGCTTAGGTCAGGGGCCCTACAATGAGCAGTTCTTC.

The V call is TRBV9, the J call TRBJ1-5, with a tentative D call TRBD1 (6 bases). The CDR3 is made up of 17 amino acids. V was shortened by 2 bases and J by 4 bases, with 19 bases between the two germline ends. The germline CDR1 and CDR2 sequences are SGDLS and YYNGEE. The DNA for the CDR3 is TGTGCCAGCAGCGTTGGGAATATACAGGGAAGGAATCAGCCCCAGCATTTT. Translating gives CASSVGNIQGRNQPQHF.

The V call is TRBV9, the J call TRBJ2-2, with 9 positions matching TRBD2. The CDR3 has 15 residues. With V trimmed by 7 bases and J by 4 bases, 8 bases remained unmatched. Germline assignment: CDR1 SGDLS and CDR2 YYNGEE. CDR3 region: CASEERTSATGELFF. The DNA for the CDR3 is TGTGCCAGCGAAGAGCGGACTAGCGCCACCGGGGAGCTGTTTTTT.

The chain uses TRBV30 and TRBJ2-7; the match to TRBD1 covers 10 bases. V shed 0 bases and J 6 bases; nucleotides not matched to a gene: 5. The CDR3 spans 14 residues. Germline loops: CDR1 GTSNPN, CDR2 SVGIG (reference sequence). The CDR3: CAWSVGQGTSEQYF. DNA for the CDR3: TGTGCCTGGAGTGTGGGACAGGGGACTAGCGAGCAGTACTTC. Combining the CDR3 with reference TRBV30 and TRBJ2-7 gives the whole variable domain SQTIHQWPATLVQPVGSPLSLECTVEGTSNPNLYWYRQAAGRGLQLLFYSVGIGQISSEVPQNLSASRPQDRQFILSSKKLLLSDSGFYLCAWSVGQGTSEQYFGPGTRLTVT.

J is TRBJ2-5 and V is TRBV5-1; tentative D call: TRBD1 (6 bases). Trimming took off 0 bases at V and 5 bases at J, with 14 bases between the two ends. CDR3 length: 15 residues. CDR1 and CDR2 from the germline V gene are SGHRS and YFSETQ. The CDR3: CASSLGGLADETQYF. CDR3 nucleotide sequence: TGCGCCAGCAGCTTGGGGGGGCTGGCTGATGAGACCCAGTACTTC.

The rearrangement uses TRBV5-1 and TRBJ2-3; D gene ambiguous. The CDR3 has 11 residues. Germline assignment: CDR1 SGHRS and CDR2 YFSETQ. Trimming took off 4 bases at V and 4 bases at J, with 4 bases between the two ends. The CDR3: CASSVADTQYF. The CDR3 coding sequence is TGCGCCAGCAGCGTAGCAGATACGCAGTATTTT.

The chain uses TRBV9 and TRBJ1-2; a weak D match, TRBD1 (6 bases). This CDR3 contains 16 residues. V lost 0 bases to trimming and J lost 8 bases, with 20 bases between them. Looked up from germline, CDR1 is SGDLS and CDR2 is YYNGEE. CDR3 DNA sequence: TGTGCCAGCAGCGTAGTGGTATCCACAGGGTCTATGGGCTACACCTTC. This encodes CASSVVVSTGSMGYTF.

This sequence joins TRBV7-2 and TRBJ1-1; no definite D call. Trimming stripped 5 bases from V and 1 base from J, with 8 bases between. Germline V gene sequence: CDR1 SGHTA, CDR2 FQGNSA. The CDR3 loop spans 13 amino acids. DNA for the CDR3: TGTGCCAGCAGCCAACAGCCGAACACTGAAGCTTTCTTT. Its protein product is CASSQQPNTEAFF.

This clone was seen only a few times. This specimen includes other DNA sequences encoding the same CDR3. CDR3: CAWSTGIQNTEAFF. The CDR3 nucleotides read TGTGCCTGGAGCACAGGGATTCAGAACACTGAAGCTTTCTTT. The rearrangement uses TRBV30 and TRBJ1-1, with D maybe TRBD1 (6 bases). The ends were cut back, 3 bases at V and 1 base at J, with 12 bases in the middle. CDR1 GTSNPN and CDR2 SVGIG come from the germline V gene (reference sequence). The CDR3 consists of 14 residues. The variable domain in full, with the rest retrieved from reference TRBV30 and TRBJ1-1, is SQTIHQWPATLVQPVGSPLSLECTVEGTSNPNLYWYRQAAGRGLQLLFYSVGIGQISSEVPQNLSASRPQDRQFILSSKKLLLSDSGFYLCAWSTGIQNTEAFFGQGTRLTVV.

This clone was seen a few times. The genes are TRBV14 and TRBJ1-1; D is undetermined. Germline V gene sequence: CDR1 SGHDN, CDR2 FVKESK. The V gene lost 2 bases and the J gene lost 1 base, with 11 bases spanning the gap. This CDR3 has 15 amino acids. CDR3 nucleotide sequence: TGTGCCAGCAGCCAATTGGCCTGGGCGAACACTGAAGCTTTCTTT. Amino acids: CASSQLAWANTEAFF.

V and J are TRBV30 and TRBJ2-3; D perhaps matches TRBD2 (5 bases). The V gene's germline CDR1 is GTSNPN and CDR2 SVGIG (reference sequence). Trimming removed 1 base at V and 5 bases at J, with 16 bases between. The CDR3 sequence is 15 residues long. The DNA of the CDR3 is TGTGCCTGGAGTGACCTAGAGCGGATGGTAGATACGCAGTATTTT. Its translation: CAWSDLERMVDTQYF.